A single sample is the source of the 7 T cell receptor beta chains below, sequenced in a study of Graves' ophthalmopathy and Graves' hyperthyroidism. Amplification of the TCR beta CDR3 regions used RNA transcripts (as template). After a first-round RT-PCR with HTBI primers, a second-round multiplex PCR was run. One entry per CDR3 protein, called by TCRdb with MiXCR from the multiplex PCR reads. The sample lists about 620,000 distinct CDR3 sequences, about 20% occurring once. The sample taken for sequencing was peripheral blood. The receptors here all came from a woman under 30 with stable Graves' hyperthyroidism. Some clones in this sample may be carry-over from other donors' samples.

The chain combines TRBV20-1 with TRBJ2-7; D is possibly TRBD1 or TRBD2 (7 bases each). V was cut by 4 bases and J by 3 bases, with 16 bases left in between. The germline V gene encodes CDR1 DFQATT and CDR2 SNEGSKA (reference sequence). The CDR3 runs 14 residues. The CDR3 loop reads CSATSDREGYEQYF. In nucleotides, the CDR3 is TGCAGTGCTACCTCCGACAGGGAGGGCTACGAGCAGTACTTC.

Remarks on this clonotype: A read error is likely, as this CDR3 ends without the conserved phenylalanine or tryptophan. No DNA is shown, since the ends of the CDR3 on it are uncertain; the CDR3 is the one TCRdb lists. The chain uses TRBV6-1 and TRBJ1-2; the DNA was not used to check the table's D call, TRBD1. Ends included, the CDR3 has 12 residues. Germline V lookup: CDR1 MNHNS, CDR2 SASEGT. CDR3 in amino acids: CASSTGDRGQHV.

This clonotype was observed at least ten times. The junction departs from germline at one end; a sequencing error may be responsible. The chain has TRBV20-1 and TRBJ1-2; D remains unclear. CDR1 DFQATT and CDR2 SNEGSKA come from the germline V gene (reference sequence). This CDR3 comprises 13 residues. The CDR3 bases are TGCAGTGCTAGAGTAGAAGGGTTCTATGGCTGCACCTTC. This codes for CSARVEGFYGCTF.

This clonotype showed up many times. This chain connects TRBV2 to TRBJ1-2, with D unclear. Germline V gene sequence: CDR1 SNHLY, CDR2 FYNNEI. Trimming removed 6 bases at V and 6 bases at J, with 11 bases between. The CDR3 totals 12 residues. In DNA form, the CDR3 reads TGTGCCAGCAGCCCCAGGACGGATGGCTACACCTTC. This translates into CASSPRTDGYTF.

This clonotype was observed a handful of times. This rearrangement joins TRBV19 to TRBJ1-2, with 7 bases fitting TRBD1. CDR3 length equals 16 residues. Trimming took 4 bases from V and 5 from J; bases not matched to a gene: 13. Germline lookup yields CDR1 LNHDA and CDR2 SQIVND (reference sequence). CDR3 loop: CASSRFPPGTEYGYTF. DNA of the CDR3: TGTGCCAGTAGTAGATTCCCCCCCGGGACAGAGTATGGCTACACCTTC.

Worth noting for this clonotype: A read error may produce the germline difference seen at one junction end. This chain links TRBV10-3 with TRBJ2-7, with no clear D. Germline CDR1 ENHRY, CDR2 SYGVKD. The CDR3 is made up of 14 amino acids. In DNA, the CDR3 is TGTGCCACCAGTACCGGCGGAGAGAGCTACGAGCAGTACTTC. It codes for CATSTGGESYEQYF.

This clonotype was recorded at least ten times. The DNA for the CDR3 is TGTGCCAGCCGTCGGGGCATTAACACGAACGGGGAGCTGTTTTTT. Its protein product is CASRRGINTNGELFF. The chain carries TRBV6-1 and TRBJ2-2; D may correspond to TRBD1 or TRBD2 (5 bases each). Germline V gene lookup returns CDR1 MNHNS and CDR2 SASEGT. Trimming shortened V by 8 bases and J by 7 bases, and 20 bases separated the two germline ends. The CDR3 has 15 amino acids.